This entry concerns a single T cell receptor beta chain. Trimming took 0 bases from V and 4 from J; bases not matched to a gene: 8. Germline loops: CDR1 SGHRS, CDR2 YFSETQ. CDR3 length: 16 amino acids. This entry comes from a study of blood T cell repertoires in COVID-19. Study-level background: T cells, B-cell-depleted T cells, or PBMCs supplied cDNA or gDNA.

Authors' methods: Estimation of nucleated cell counts relied on the amplification of reference gene primers. The table came from immunoSEQ multiplex PCR; TCRdb's copy has only in-frame clones and leaves some out. Clonal size and the V and J genes are those of that table, whereas D and trimming came from the DNA. The data hold about 220,000 clones, with around 86% observed a single time. This TCR was recovered from a woman aged 70-85 years with COVID-19, enrolled during active disease. The chain links TRBV5-1 to TRBJ1-1, with 8 bases fitting TRBD1. Sequences were obtained from peripheral blood. The CDR3 protein is CASSLGLTGVITEAFF. As DNA, the CDR3 is TGCGCCAGCAGCTTGGGGCTGACAGGGGTCATCACTGAAGCTTTCTTT.